The present T cell receptor beta chain was sequenced within a study of cytomegalovirus exposure and HLA in healthy donors. 60 Vbeta and 13 Jbeta primers were used in PCR. The table came from immunoSEQ multiplex PCR; TCRdb's copy has only in-frame clones and leaves some out. The table includes about 110,000 clones, over 80% detected once. V was clipped by 4 bases and J by 8 bases; unmatched bases: 8. The length of the CDR3 is 14 residues. Germline values: CDR1 SGHRS, CDR2 YFSETQ. Of note for this clone: Its antigen is currently unknown.

Whole-study findings and limits: Association of a missense DCLRE1C variant with TCR beta V- and J-gene trimming was reported in a later analysis. Fewer N-insertions (relative to the roughly 700-donor mean) were reportedly seen in an Asian-associated ancestry cluster in a later analysis. Judged likely to be a sequencing artifact was a cluster of highly shared sequence variants.

The chain employs TRBV5-1 and TRBJ1-3; the match to TRBD1 covers 8 bases. The sequence came from a man younger than 40 in good health and CMV-seropositive. The sample taken for sequencing was PBMCs. CDR3 sequence (DNA): TGCGCCAGCAGCGGAGCTACACAGGGGGACACCATATATTTT. It encodes CASSGATQGDTIYF. The whole variable domain, remainder taken from reference TRBV5-1 and TRBJ1-3, is KAGVTQTPRYLIKTRGQQVTLSCSPISGHRSVSWYQQTPGQGLQFLFEYFSETQRNKGNFPGRFSGRQFSNSRSEMNVSTLELGDSALYLCASSGATQGDTIYFGEGSWLTVV.